The TCR beta chain described here comes from a study of T cell clonotyping in hematopoietic cell transplantation. Study results and limitations: Cells were unsorted, so CD4 and CD8 contributions were not separated. After transplant, recipient diversity fell while pathologically expanded clonotypes grew through day 180.

As regards this clone: The antigen is not known.

The CDR3 has 14 amino acids. The ends were cut back, 4 bases at V and 3 bases at J, with 12 bases in the middle. Germline CDR1 and CDR2: SNHLY and FYNNEI. Clones were sequenced by immunoSEQ multiplex PCR, and TCRdb holds only the in-frame ones, with some missing. Altogether approximately 8,700 clones are present, 95% to 97% being singletons, with the ten largest covering 2.4%. The genes are TRBV2 and TRBJ1-2, with D uncertain. Sequencing used peripheral blood mononuclear cells, obtained 100 days after allogeneic stem cell transplant. The TCR originated in a male patient between 55 and 70 years old who had an allogeneic stem cell transplant from a related donor, so the T cells may come from the graft donor. Some clones in this sample may be carry-over from other donors' samples. This CDR3 is CASSGGEWDYGYTF. The CDR3 nucleotides read TGTGCCAGCAGTGGGGGAGAGTGGGACTATGGCTACACCTTC.